This entry features one TCR beta chain sequence. The antigen remains undetermined. Germline V gene lookup returns CDR1 MGHDK and CDR2 SYGVNS. Losses at the gene ends were 3 bases for V and 7 bases for J; bases not matched to a gene: 12. The CDR3 is 16 residues long. The sample comes from a study of cytomegalovirus exposure and HLA in healthy donors. Primers: 60 Vbeta forward and 13 Jbeta reverse. TCRdb's table, derived via immunoSEQ multiplex PCR, lists solely in-frame clones and lacks some. The sample carries about 120,000 clones, around 86% recorded once. Study conclusions and caveats: Donor immune exposure was known only as CMV serostatus. TCR beta V- and J-gene trimming, according to a later analysis, was linked to a missense DCLRE1C variant.

Sequencing was performed on PBMCs. The TCR was taken from a young man in good health and CMV-seronegative. The genes are TRBV25-1 and TRBJ2-5; 9 bases fit TRBD2. The CDR3 DNA is TGTGCCAGCAGTGATAGCGGGGGCTCCTCAAGACGGACCCAGTACTTC. Protein sequence: CASSDSGGSSRRTQYF.